This passage covers 21 T cell receptor beta chains from one sample sequenced in a study of blood T cell repertoires in COVID-19. Assay used: immunoSEQ multiplex PCR; TCRdb lists only in-frame clones, some missing. This sample yields 300,000 to 400,000 clones, of which more than 75% are seen a single time; 2% to 3% belongs to the top ten. The sequenced sample consisted of PBMCs or T cells enriched from blood (not recorded which). The receptors derive from a man between 60 and 70 years old who had recovered from COVID-19.

V is TRBV2 and J is TRBJ1-2, with D possibly matching TRBD1 (6 bases). The CDR3 has 12 amino acids. Between the trimmed V and J ends, which lost 8 bases and 5 bases, there was a span of 12 bases. CDR1 SNHLY and CDR2 FYNNEI come from the germline V gene. CDR3 protein: CASQGNEYGYTF. The CDR3 region has the DNA TGTGCCAGCCAGGGGAATGAGTATGGCTACACCTTC.

The chain employs TRBV18 and TRBJ1-5; 7 positions agree with TRBD1. J lost 2 bases, V lost 5 bases, and 12 bases had no gene match. This CDR3 spans 17 amino acids. Germline V lookup: CDR1 KGHSH, CDR2 LQKENI. Here the CDR3 DNA reads TGTGCCAGCTCAAACCTCAGGGGGAAAGCGGGCAATCAGCCCCAGCATTTT. Translation gives CASSNLRGKAGNQPQHF.

V usage is TRBV14 and J usage is TRBJ2-5, with D tentatively TRBD2 (5 bases). This CDR3 has 13 amino acids. V shed 4 bases and J shed 3 bases, with 9 bases lying between them. Germline V CDR1 and CDR2: SGHDN, FVKESK. CDR3 residues: CASSPGLEETQYF. The CDR3 DNA is TGTGCCAGCAGCCCAGGACTTGAAGAGACCCAGTACTTC.

This clone occurred once. V and J are TRBV10-3 and TRBJ2-7; no definite D call. Trimming left V 4 bases short and J 6 bases short, with 13 bases between. Germline V gives CDR1 ENHRY, CDR2 SYGVKD. CDR3 length: 13 amino acids. The CDR3 coding sequence is TGTGCCATCAGTGCGGGTTTGTCGCGCGAGCAGTACTTC. As protein: CAISAGLSREQYF.

This clone occurred once. The CDR3 here is CASSLALWEGTQYF. In nucleotides, the CDR3 is TGTGCCAGCAGCTTAGCGTTGTGGGAGGGTACGCAGTATTTT. This chain joins TRBV7-8 and TRBJ2-3, with TRBD2 identical over 7 bases. CDR3 length: 14 residues. Germline loops: CDR1 SGHVS, CDR2 FQNEAQ. V trimming: 0 bases; J trimming: 8 bases; junction bases outside the gene matches: 5.

The genes are TRBV3-1 (or the pseudogene TRBV3-2) and TRBJ1-2; the D is unclear. This CDR3 spans 13 amino acids. V lost 6 bases and J lost 8, with 16 bases in between. The germline CDR1 and CDR2 sequences are LGHDT and YNNKEL (reference sequence). As DNA, the CDR3 is TGTGCCAGCAGTCAGACTCTCATAGACGGCTACACCTTC. This codes for CASSQTLIDGYTF.

This clone has a handful of counts. This chain joins TRBV7-9 and TRBJ2-3, with a weak D call TRBD2 (6 bases). Germline V gene lookup returns CDR1 SEHNR and CDR2 FQNEAQ (reference sequence). CDR3 size: 17 residues. Trimming left V 4 bases short and J 5 bases short, with 22 bases between. The CDR3 loop reads CASSYLDLEGWEDTQYF. The CDR3, as DNA: TGTGCCAGCAGCTACCTCGATTTGGAGGGATGGGAAGATACGCAGTATTTT.

This chain connects TRBV27 to TRBJ1-5, with TRBD1 matching 7 bases. Germline CDR1 reads MNHEY; CDR2 reads SMNVEV (reference sequence). The CDR3 spans 17 residues. The V gene end was trimmed by 6 bases and the J gene end by 0 bases; junction bases not matched to a gene: 11. The CDR3 nucleotides are TGTGCCAGCAGGCCACTACAGGGGACCCATAGCAATCAGCCCCAGCATTTT. The encoded protein is CASRPLQGTHSNQPQHF.

This chain joins TRBV11-1 and TRBJ2-1; TRBD2 agrees at 8 bases. V was clipped by 5 bases and J by 0 bases; unmatched bases: 3. CDR3 length: 15 amino acids. From germline, CDR1 is SGHAT and CDR2 FQDESV (reference sequence). For the CDR3, the DNA is TGTGCCAGCAGCCGGCTAGCGGGCTCCTACAATGAGCAGTTCTTC. Amino acids: CASSRLAGSYNEQFF.

V gene TRBV27 combines with J gene TRBJ2-1; the match to TRBD2 covers 8 bases. CDR1 MNHEY and CDR2 SMNVEV come from the germline V gene (reference sequence). The CDR3 is 15 residues long. V gave up 4 bases and J gave up 0 bases; unmatched junction bases: 2. CDR3 residues: CASSSRGGSYNEQFF. DNA of the CDR3: TGTGCCAGCAGTTCCCGGGGGGGCTCCTACAATGAGCAGTTCTTC.

The gene calls are TRBV5-5 and TRBJ1-2; TRBD1 agrees at 7 bases. Per the germline V gene, CDR1 is SGHKS and CDR2 is YYEKEE (reference sequence). Trimming removed 6 bases from V and 9 bases from J; junction bases left unmatched: 17. This CDR3 has 15 amino acids. The CDR3: CASTKGTVNLLSYTF. The CDR3 DNA is TGTGCCAGCACCAAGGGGACAGTTAATTTATTGAGCTACACCTTC.

This chain joins TRBV2 and TRBJ2-7, with no clear D. The CDR3 is 15 residues long. Germline V gives CDR1 SNHLY, CDR2 FYNNEI. Trimming removed 6 bases at V and 0 bases at J, with 15 bases between. The CDR3 loop reads CASSRSEFLSYEQYF. The CDR3 coding sequence is TGTGCCAGCAGCCGAAGCGAATTCCTCTCCTACGAGCAGTACTTC.

The gene calls are TRBV2 and TRBJ2-2, with 7 nucleotides matching TRBD2. Germline CDR1 reads SNHLY; CDR2 reads FYNNEI. This CDR3 spans 14 amino acids. Trimming removed 6 bases from V and 4 bases from J; junction bases left unmatched: 5. CDR3 bases: TGTGCCAGCAGGGGAGGGACTTTCACCGGGGAGCTGTTTTTT. This sequence encodes CASRGGTFTGELFF.

This clone was observed a few times. The V gene is TRBV24-1, the J gene TRBJ2-1; 11 bases map to TRBD1. With 8 bases clipped from V and 11 bases from J, the junction kept 10 bases outside the gene matches. The CDR3 is 14 residues long. CDR1 KGHDR and CDR2 SFDVKD come from the germline V gene. CDR3 coding DNA: TGTGCCACCACCGGGACAGGGGGTTTTTCGAAGCAGTTCTTC. Its protein is CATTGTGGFSKQFF.

Note on this clone: This specimen includes other DNA sequences encoding the same CDR3. The chain is built from TRBV7-9 and TRBJ2-2, with 7 nucleotides matching TRBD2. The CDR3 runs to 15 residues. CDR1 SEHNR and CDR2 FQNEAQ come from the germline V gene (reference sequence). Trimming took 1 base from V and 1 from J; bases not matched to a gene: 0. This CDR3 reads CASSLGGGNTGELFF. In nucleotides, the CDR3 is TGTGCCAGCAGCTTAGGCGGGGGGAACACCGGGGAGCTGTTTTTT.

The chain carries TRBV15 and TRBJ2-2; D is possibly TRBD2 (5 bases). There are 16 residues in the CDR3. Looked up from germline, CDR1 is LNHNV and CDR2 is YYDKDF (reference sequence). This CDR3 is CPRTPSGIANTGELFF. In DNA form, the CDR3 reads TGTCCCCGTACTCCCTCCGGGATCGCGAACACCGGGGAGCTGTTTTTT.

The CDR3 loop reads CASSLNPGLVLLDTQYF. In DNA form, the CDR3 reads TGTGCCAGCAGCTTGAACCCGGGACTAGTTTTGCTAGATACGCAGTATTTT. The rearrangement uses TRBV7-3 and TRBJ2-3, with 8 bases lining up with TRBD2. Unmatched junction bases numbered 13, after V lost 3 bases and J lost 5 bases. Germline CDR1 SGHTA, CDR2 FQGTGA. The CDR3 is made up of 17 amino acids.

The V gene is TRBV18, the J gene TRBJ2-5, with 7 nucleotides matching TRBD2. This CDR3 comprises 16 residues. Unmatched junction bases numbered 5, after V lost 1 base and J lost 0 bases. Germline V CDR1 and CDR2: KGHSH, LQKENI. The CDR3 loop reads CASSPRFGTNQETQYF. As DNA, the CDR3 is TGTGCCAGCTCACCACGTTTTGGGACTAACCAAGAGACCCAGTACTTC.

This chain links TRBV9 with TRBJ2-3, with D possibly matching TRBD2 (5 bases). With 1 base removed from V and 6 bases from J, the gap between germline ends came to 18 bases. The CDR3 has 16 residues. Looked up from germline, CDR1 is SGDLS and CDR2 is YYNGEE. The CDR3 nucleotides read TGTGCCAGCAGCGTACGACCGTCCACTAGTTACGATACGCAGTATTTT. The encoded protein is CASSVRPSTSYDTQYF.

This clone was counted a few times. This chain joins TRBV25-1 and TRBJ1-4; TRBD1 matches 8 bases. Trimming removed 4 bases from V and 8 bases from J; junction bases left unmatched: 6. The germline CDR1 and CDR2 sequences are MGHDK and SYGVNS. The CDR3 length is 14 residues. CDR3 DNA sequence: TGTGCCAGCAGTGCGCAGGGGGCTGACGAAAAACTGTTTTTT. The encoded protein is CASSAQGADEKLFF.

The chain combines TRBV5-1 with TRBJ1-2; D gene unclear. The CDR3 is 14 amino acids. V lost 4 bases to trimming and J lost 0 bases, with 10 bases between them. Germline V lookup: CDR1 SGHRS, CDR2 YFSETQ. The CDR3 region has the DNA TGCGCCAGCAGCCCAGACCAGGCTAACTATGGCTACACCTTC. Translation: CASSPDQANYGYTF.